This T cell receptor (beta chain) was profiled in a study of T-cell memory formation after mild COVID-19 (dated by TCRdb to the early 2020s). Regarding the research as a whole: TCR sequence clusters from the two donors were largely donor specific. In a couple of donors, T-cell clones that expanded and contracted after mild COVID-19 were tracked by sequencing TCRalpha and TCRbeta repertoires over time. The cohort was made up of two young adult volunteers, one female and one male, who were previously healthy.

Looking up the germline V gene yields CDR1 SGHDT and CDR2 YYEEEE. CDR3 length: 16 amino acids, cysteine to phenylalanine. Just CDR3 DNA is preserved here, 48 bases in frame from base 1. Relative to germline, V is 0 bases shorter and J is 0 bases shorter, with 10 bases between their ends. Ficoll-Paque density gradient centrifugation was the method used to isolate PBMCs. This clonotype was found many times. Its antigen is not yet known. There are no base qualities to consult, and no much larger clone falls within one base. Study-wide findings and limitations: Balanced CD4/CD8 phenotypes were observed for clones contracting from day 15 to 85, whereas a bias towards CD4+ was observed for a second wave of clones expanding from day 15 to 37. Whether the second-wave clones peaking on day 37 were SARS-CoV-2 specific was not confirmed. The detection of some responding clones in pre-infection memory suggests that pre-existing cross-reactive memory T cells joined the SARS-CoV-2 response. The study included only a couple of mild cases, and larger cohorts that include severe cases with pre-infection samples were judged to be necessary. Contracting CD4+ clones turned up mainly in the CM and EM memory subsets, whereas EMRA was where CD8+ clones were enriched.

The reads were generated on an Illumina NovaSeq 6000. cDNA libraries for TCRalpha and TCRbeta were prepared by 5'RACE using constant-segment primers, with sample barcodes and unique molecular identifiers added. RNA was extracted from every sample with Trizol reagent. Libraries were amplified in two PCR steps, with a second sample barcode and Illumina TruSeq adapters added in the second step. Sequencing of the libraries was done on an Illumina NovaSeq, producing 2 x 150 bp paired-end reads. The study's own analysis went as follows. With migec v1.2.7, reads were demultiplexed and then collapsed into UMI-guided consensus sequences. Using mixcr v2.1.11, UMI consensuses were aligned to TRA and TRB V and J templates and then assembled into clonotypes. Expanded or contracted clonotypes were those called significant by both edgeR and NoisET, with noise models trained on biological replicates. For edgeR calls, the thresholds were a false discovery rate-adjusted p below 0.01 and a log2 fold-change of 1. As an exploratory analysis of dynamics, max-normalized trajectories of the 1000 most abundant clonotypes were examined with PCA combined with hierarchical clustering. Separately sequenced CD4+ and CD8+ repertoires were used to assign the CD4 or CD8 phenotype of responding clones. TCRdb cleaned the public reads at Q25 with fastp, built clones with MiXCR and kept in-frame beta chains. When rows share a CDR3 protein, they turn into one entry using the most common DNA and genes. The V and J calls come from TCRdb's annotation, not from the publication. In all, the sample holds 180,000 or so distinct CDR3 sequences, and 11% of those were seen once. Clones ranked in the top ten supply around 3.8% of the sample.

The clonotype originates from a man aged 18 to 30 who had mild COVID-19 (a few samples of this study predate the infection). The sample titles of this study are shuffled in the database, so cell type and time point are left out; the donor was told from shared clones. The source material was PBMCs or a T cell subset sorted from them (not recorded which). The rearrangement joined TRBV5-6 to TRBJ2-1; the D gene assignment is perhaps TRBD1 or TRBD2, with each matching 5 bases. This receptor has the CDR3 CASSLGGQGSYNEQFF. DNA sequence: TGTGCCAGCAGCTTGGGAGGGCAGGGCTCCTACAATGAGCAGTTCTTC.